These 20 T cell receptor beta chains were sequenced from one sample in a study of cytomegalovirus exposure and HLA in healthy donors. PCR employed 60 Vbeta and 13 Jbeta primers. Only in-frame clones appear in the TCRdb table, and some are missing; sequencing was by immunoSEQ multiplex PCR. Among 210,000 or so clones listed, around 78% were seen once. The sequencing sample was made of PBMCs. The receptors originated from a boy aged 5-17 years in good health and CMV-seronegative.

The V gene is TRBV2, the J gene TRBJ2-1; 7 nucleotides agree with TRBD2. Germline V gene lookup returns CDR1 SNHLY and CDR2 FYNNEI. V gave up 4 bases and J gave up 2 bases; unmatched junction bases: 8. The CDR3 is 16 residues long. CDR3 nucleotides: TGTGCCAGCAGTGGATTACAGCGGGGCCCCTACAATGAGCAGTTCTTC. As protein: CASSGLQRGPYNEQFF.

The V call is TRBV10-3, the J call TRBJ1-2; the D is unclear. The germline V gene encodes CDR1 ENHRY and CDR2 SYGVKD. The length of the CDR3 is 11 residues. V was clipped by 8 bases and J by 0 bases, with 4 bases between them. CDR3 sequence (DNA): TGTGCCATCGCGGCTAACTATGGCTACACCTTC. Translated, it gives CAIAANYGYTF.

This chain joins TRBV5-4 and TRBJ2-1; D might be TRBD2 (6 bases). Trimming pared 2 bases from V and 9 bases from J, leaving 12 bases between. The CDR3 covers 13 residues. Germline V gene sequence: CDR1 SGHNT, CDR2 YYREEE (reference sequence). The CDR3 coding sequence is TGTGCCAGCAGCTTCGGGGGAGGAAGTGAGCAGTTCTTC. It yields the protein CASSFGGGSEQFF.

The chain carries TRBV27 and TRBJ2-2; TRBD2 matches at 10 bases. Trimming took 0 bases from V and 4 from J; bases not matched to a gene: 5. The CDR3 has 17 amino acids. Per the germline V gene, CDR1 is MNHEY and CDR2 is SMNVEV (reference sequence). The CDR3 nucleotides are TGTGCCAGCAGTTTATCGTTAGCGGGGGGCCCCACCGGGGAGCTGTTTTTT. Translating gives CASSLSLAGGPTGELFF.

The CDR3 sequence: CASSGQGQPQHF. The CDR3, as DNA: TGCGCCAGCAGTGGACAGGGTCAGCCCCAGCATTTT. V usage is TRBV10-1 and J usage is TRBJ1-5; 7 bases line up with TRBD1. CDR1 and CDR2 (germline): WNHNN, SYGVQD (reference sequence). CDR3 length: 12 amino acids. After removal of 4 bases from V and 6 bases from J, the junction contained 0 bases not matched to a gene.

This chain links TRBV11-3 with TRBJ2-7, with TRBD1 as a possible D gene (6 bases). The V gene's germline CDR1 is SGHNT and CDR2 YENEEA. Trimming took 3 bases from V and 2 from J, leaving 11 bases between them. The CDR3 covers 14 residues. The DNA for the CDR3 is TGTGCCAGCAGCTTCCGACAGGCTGCCTACGAGCAGTACTTC. It specifies CASSFRQAAYEQYF.

This chain uses TRBV6-5 with TRBJ2-2; 8 bases are shared with TRBD2. The length of the CDR3 is 14 residues. Losses at the gene ends were 6 bases for V and 5 bases for J; bases not matched to a gene: 5. Germline V gene data show CDR1 as MNHEY and CDR2 as SVGAGI. The CDR3 region has the DNA TGTGCCAGCAGGAGGGCTAGCGGGACCGGGGAGCTGTTTTTT. Protein product: CASRRASGTGELFF.

The gene calls are TRBV19 and TRBJ1-1; D call uncertain. From germline, CDR1 is LNHDA and CDR2 SQIVND (reference sequence). This CDR3 has 15 residues. Trimming pared 4 bases from V and 4 bases from J, leaving 16 bases between. The CDR3 DNA reads as TGTGCCAGTAGTAAATCGGTGGCGGGGAGCACTGAAGCTTTCTTT. It specifies CASSKSVAGSTEAFF.

The chain links TRBV5-1 to TRBJ2-3; 10 bases fit TRBD2. Germline CDR1 reads SGHRS; CDR2 reads YFSETQ. This CDR3 comprises 17 residues. J gave up 6 bases and V 2 bases, and 12 bases lay outside the gene matches. The CDR3 region has the DNA TGCGCCAGCAGCTTATCCCCCCCAGCGGGGGGGTTGGATACGCAGTATTTT. Translation: CASSLSPPAGGLDTQYF.

This sequence joins TRBV27 and TRBJ2-1, with D perhaps matching TRBD1 (6 bases). Germline assignment: CDR1 MNHEY and CDR2 SMNVEV (reference sequence). Trimming cost V 6 bases and J 2 bases, with 14 bases left between them. The CDR3 is 15 amino acids. The CDR3 sequence is CASSVAGVAYNEQFF. The DNA of the CDR3 is TGTGCCAGCAGCGTTGCAGGGGTGGCCTACAATGAGCAGTTCTTC.

The chain carries TRBV5-4 and TRBJ1-1; D gene uncertain. This CDR3 is 15 amino acids long. The V gene lost 4 bases and the J gene lost 4 bases, with 17 bases spanning the gap. The germline V gene has CDR1 SGHNT and CDR2 YYREEE (reference sequence). CDR3 DNA sequence: TGTGCCAGCAGCAGCTCGACCTTAGCACTCACTGAAGCTTTCTTT. It yields the protein CASSSSTLALTEAFF.

There are a few counts of this clone. This chain connects TRBV19 to TRBJ1-4; D possibly corresponds to TRBD1 (6 bases). CDR3 length: 15 residues. Germline V gene sequence: CDR1 LNHDA, CDR2 SQIVND (reference sequence). Trimming cost V 4 bases and J 8 bases, with 17 bases left between them. CDR3 sequence reads: CASSTGTYFLEKLFF. The CDR3 nucleotides are TGTGCCAGTAGTACCGGGACATACTTTTTGGAAAAACTGTTTTTT.

As regards this clone: Other DNA sequences in this sample translate to the same CDR3. This sequence joins TRBV5-1 and TRBJ1-1; possibly TRBD1 for D (6 bases). Germline V gene lookup returns CDR1 SGHRS and CDR2 YFSETQ. CDR3 length: 15 amino acids. V lost 3 bases to trimming and J lost 0 bases, with 12 bases between them. The CDR3: CASSSLTGMNTEAFF. The CDR3 nucleotides read TGCGCCAGCAGCTCCTTGACAGGAATGAACACTGAAGCTTTCTTT.

The CDR3 spells CASSVGGYGKNIQYF. The CDR3 DNA reads as TGTGCCAGCAGCGTAGGAGGGTACGGCAAAAACATTCAGTACTTC. The chain uses TRBV9 and TRBJ2-4; D possibly corresponds to TRBD2 (5 bases). The CDR3 totals 15 residues. The germline V gene has CDR1 SGDLS and CDR2 YYNGEE. Trimming pared 0 bases from V and 3 bases from J, leaving 10 bases between.

The rearrangement joins TRBV6-6 to TRBJ1-5; D might be TRBD1 (5 bases). The CDR3 is made up of 15 amino acids. V was cut by 2 bases and J by 2 bases, with 10 bases left in between. From germline, CDR1 is MNHNY and CDR2 SVGAGI (reference sequence). The CDR3 reads CASSYTTVGNQPQHF. CDR3 sequence (DNA): TGTGCCAGCAGTTACACGACAGTGGGCAATCAGCCCCAGCATTTT.

V is TRBV6-1 and J is TRBJ2-7, with 9 bases lining up with TRBD2. V shed 2 bases and J 5 bases; nucleotides not matched to a gene: 13. The CDR3 length is 17 residues. From germline, CDR1 is MNHNS and CDR2 SASEGT. Here the CDR3 DNA reads TGTGCCAGCAGTGAACTGAGCGGGGGGCCCCCTGGGGACGAGCAGTACTTC. It specifies CASSELSGGPPGDEQYF.

This clone was detected a few times. The chain combines TRBV29-1 with TRBJ2-3, with 7 positions matching TRBD2. V shed 1 base, J shed 3 bases, and the junction held 4 bases outside the gene matches. Germline V gene lookup returns CDR1 SQVTM and CDR2 ANQGSEA. The CDR3 length is 14 residues. In nucleotides, the CDR3 is TGCAGCGTTGAAGGCGGGAGCGGGACAGATACGCAGTATTTT. Amino acids: CSVEGGSGTDTQYF.

The chain carries TRBV5-6 and TRBJ1-5; no firm D call. Germline assignment: CDR1 SGHDT and CDR2 YYEEEE. CDR3 length: 13 amino acids. The V and J ends lost 0 bases and 5 bases respectively, with 6 bases between them. The CDR3 protein is CASSLDPDQPQHF. The DNA for the CDR3 is TGTGCCAGCAGCTTGGATCCGGATCAGCCCCAGCATTTT. The whole variable domain, filled in from reference TRBV5-6 and TRBJ1-5, reads DAGVTQSPTHLIKTRGQQVTLRCSPKSGHDTVSWYQQALGQGPQFIFQYYEEEERQRGNFPDRFSGHQFPNYSSELNVNALLLGDSALYLCASSLDPDQPQHFGDGTRLSIL.

The V gene is TRBV27, the J gene TRBJ2-1; 10 bases are shared with TRBD2. This CDR3 spans 16 amino acids. In germline, CDR1 is MNHEY, CDR2 SMNVEV (reference sequence). J was trimmed by 6 bases and V by 6 bases; bases with no gene match: 11. DNA for the CDR3: TGTGCCAGCAGCCAACTAGGAGCGGGAGGGTTCAATGAGCAGTTCTTC. Translating gives CASSQLGAGGFNEQFF.

V gene TRBV29-1 combines with J gene TRBJ1-2; D is possibly TRBD1 (6 bases). V gave up 7 bases and J gave up 0 bases, with 12 bases separating them. The CDR3 is 13 amino acids. Germline V gives CDR1 SQVTM, CDR2 ANQGSEA. CDR3 in DNA: TGCAGCGCCAGACAGGTTGCTAACTATGGCTACACCTTC. Translated: CSARQVANYGYTF.